Shown below are 22 T cell receptor beta chains from a single sample sequenced in a study of identical twins. Via MiXCR, TCRdb re-called the 5' RACE reads, giving one row per CDR3 protein. Among 550,000 to 700,000 distinct CDR3 sequences, 21% were seen once, and the ten largest hold around 4.4%. A further study also used this sample, focusing on T cells expressing NK-cell markers.

The sequenced sample consisted of PBMCs. These TCRs come from a woman aged 18-30 years in good health.

This clonotype occurred a few times. The chain's CDR3 is CASRVLSGSFNEQFF. The CDR3 nucleotides read TGTGCCAGCAGGGTACTTAGCGGGAGTTTCAATGAGCAGTTCTTC. The chain combines TRBV2 with TRBJ2-1, with 9 bases fitting TRBD2. Germline V gives CDR1 SNHLY, CDR2 FYNNEI. This CDR3 has 15 amino acids. The V and J ends lost 6 bases and 6 bases, in that order; junction bases with no gene match: 9.

This clonotype was seen a handful of times. The chain employs TRBV20-1 and TRBJ2-3; 11 positions match TRBD2. The trim removed 7 bases at V and 3 bases at J, leaving 6 bases unmatched. Germline V gene data show CDR1 as DFQATT and CDR2 as SNEGSKA (reference sequence). The CDR3 is 14 residues long. The CDR3 sequence is CSVRLAGMTDTQYF. In nucleotides, the CDR3 is TGCAGTGTCAGACTAGCGGGGATGACAGATACGCAGTATTTT.

This chain uses TRBV27 with TRBJ2-1, with D maybe TRBD1 (5 bases). Trimming removed 2 bases from V and 8 bases from J, with 10 bases in between. CDR1 is MNHEY and CDR2 is SMNVEV in the germline V gene (reference sequence). The CDR3 is 13 amino acids. This CDR3 is CASSLPGFYEQFF. Written as DNA, the CDR3 is TGTGCCAGCAGTTTACCAGGGTTCTATGAGCAGTTCTTC.

This clonotype was seen a few times. The V and J genes are TRBV29-1 and TRBJ2-5; TRBD1 is a possible D gene (6 bases). The V end lost 7 bases, the J end lost 1 base, and 13 bases lay between the germline ends. Germline V gives CDR1 SQVTM, CDR2 ANQGSEA. The CDR3 has 13 residues. The CDR3 loop reads CSARTAFQETQYF. The CDR3 bases are TGCAGCGCCCGGACAGCTTTCCAAGAGACCCAGTACTTC.

This chain connects TRBV21-1 to TRBJ2-7. TRBV21-1 is labeled a pseudogene. This CDR3 is built from 14 residues. CDR3 coding DNA: TGTGCCAGCAGCAAAGCATGTGTCTTCTACGAGCAGTACTTC. Translated, it gives CASSKACVFYEQYF.

V usage is TRBV7-2 and J usage is TRBJ1-2; D is uncertain. Between the trimmed V and J ends, which lost 5 bases and 6 bases, there was a span of 16 bases. CDR1 SGHTA and CDR2 FQGNSA come from the germline V gene. The CDR3 is 14 amino acids. CDR3 sequence: CASSLPSDGHGYTF. Written as DNA, the CDR3 is TGTGCCAGCAGCCTCCCCTCGGATGGTCATGGCTACACCTTC.

The chain carries TRBV15 and TRBJ2-5, with no clear D. This CDR3 region has 14 residues. Looked up from germline, CDR1 is LNHNV and CDR2 is YYDKDF (reference sequence). The V gene lost 0 bases and the J gene lost 8 bases, with 13 bases spanning the gap. The CDR3 nucleotides read TGTGCCACCAGCAGAGATATCCCTCCAGACACCCAGTACTTC. It codes for CATSRDIPPDTQYF. The whole variable domain, filled in from reference TRBV15 and TRBJ2-5, reads DAMVIQNPRYQVTQFGKPVTLSCSQTLNHNVMYWYQQKSSQAPKLLFHYYDKDFNNEADTPDNFQSRRPNTSFCFLDIRSPGLGDTAMYLCATSRDIPPDTQYFGPGTRLLVL.

The chain couples TRBV3-1 to TRBJ2-2; 12 nucleotides agree with TRBD1. V lost 5 bases and J lost 7; bases outside the gene matches: 8. Germline CDR1 LGHDT, CDR2 YNNKEL (reference sequence). CDR3 length: 16 residues. The chain's CDR3 is CASSARDRGLNGELFF. CDR3 DNA: TGTGCCAGCAGCGCCCGGGACAGGGGGCTGAACGGGGAGCTGTTTTTT.

The V and J genes are TRBV7-6 and TRBJ2-7; 7 positions match TRBD2. Unmatched junction bases numbered 10, after V lost 8 bases and J lost 3 bases. The CDR3 spans 14 residues. Per germline, CDR1 SGHVS and CDR2 FNYEAQ. CDR3 loop: CASAPGLGNYEQYF. CDR3 nucleotide sequence: TGTGCCAGCGCGCCAGGACTAGGAAACTACGAGCAGTACTTC.

A few counts support this clonotype. The chain has TRBV2 and TRBJ2-1, with a tentative D call TRBD2 (5 bases). CDR1 and CDR2 (germline): SNHLY, FYNNEI. Trimming pared 9 bases from V and 10 bases from J, leaving 16 bases between. CDR3 length equals 12 residues. The CDR3 sequence is CASHRGGGEQFF. The CDR3 DNA reads as TGTGCCAGTCATCGGGGTGGCGGGGAGCAGTTCTTC.

The chain employs TRBV20-1 and TRBJ2-1, with 7 bases identical to TRBD1. The CDR3 contains 14 residues. The germline V gene has CDR1 DFQATT and CDR2 SNEGSKA (reference sequence). V was pared by 0 bases and J by 6 bases, with 5 bases of the junction left unmatched. The CDR3 loop reads CSAREGQRINEQFF. The DNA of the CDR3 is TGCAGTGCTAGAGAGGGACAGAGAATCAATGAGCAGTTCTTC.

The V gene is TRBV3-1, the J gene TRBJ2-7, with TRBD1 matching over 9 bases. J gave up 2 bases and V 1 base, and 6 bases lay outside the gene matches. The germline V gene encodes CDR1 LGHDT and CDR2 YNNKEL (reference sequence). The CDR3 is 16 residues long. The CDR3 loop is CASSQGRTGDPYEQYF. The DNA of the CDR3 is TGTGCCAGCAGCCAAGGTCGGACAGGGGACCCCTACGAGCAGTACTTC.

The chain is built from TRBV3-1 and TRBJ2-1, with 9 bases fitting TRBD1. Germline V lookup: CDR1 LGHDT, CDR2 YNNKEL (reference sequence). The ends lost 4 bases at V and 6 bases at J; junction bases unmatched: 7. The CDR3 totals 15 residues. In DNA, the CDR3 is TGTGCCAGCAGCCTCCGGGACAGGGCAGGCAATGAGCAGTTCTTC. Protein product: CASSLRDRAGNEQFF.

The chain is built from TRBV11-3 and TRBJ2-2; 7 nucleotides align to TRBD1. This CDR3 has 14 residues. The germline V gene has CDR1 SGHNT and CDR2 YENEEA. The ends lost 2 bases at V and 5 bases at J; junction bases unmatched: 2. The CDR3 DNA reads as TGTGCCAGCAGCTTACAGACAGGGACCGGGGAGCTGTTTTTT. Translated: CASSLQTGTGELFF.

The rearrangement uses TRBV6-2 or TRBV6-3 and TRBJ2-3; unclear D gene. Germline CDR1 MNHEY, CDR2 SVGEGT. This CDR3 comprises 13 residues. V was cut by 1 base and J by 4 bases, with 6 bases left in between. The CDR3 region has the DNA TGTGCCAGCAGTTACTTTAGCCCAGATACGCAGTATTTT. It is translated as CASSYFSPDTQYF.

V gene TRBV21-1 combines with J gene TRBJ2-4; the table's D gene call, TRBD1, was not cross checked with the DNA. TRBV21-1 is noted as a pseudogene. CDR3 length equals 14 residues. CDR3 nucleotides: TGTGCCAGCAGCAAAGATTGGGGGAAAAACATTCAGTACTTC. Its protein product is CASSKDWGKNIQYF.

The chain combines TRBV7-9 with TRBJ1-5; no reliable D call. Between the trimmed V and J ends, which lost 2 bases and 7 bases, there was a span of 12 bases. Germline V gene sequence: CDR1 SEHNR, CDR2 FQNEAQ (reference sequence). CDR3 length: 14 residues. The CDR3 loop reads CASSLISRPQPQHF. The CDR3 region has the DNA TGTGCCAGCAGCTTAATTTCTAGGCCCCAGCCCCAGCATTTT.

The CDR3 spells CSASETGYYEQYF. The CDR3 coding sequence is TGCAGTGCTAGTGAGACAGGTTACTACGAGCAGTACTTC. The chain links TRBV20-1 to TRBJ2-7; possibly TRBD1 for D (6 bases). The germline CDR1 and CDR2 sequences are DFQATT and SNEGSKA (reference sequence). This CDR3 is built from 13 residues. The V end was cut by 3 bases, the J end by 3 bases, with 12 bases between.

The chain links TRBV5-1 to TRBJ2-2; maybe TRBD2 (5 bases). Germline lookup yields CDR1 SGHRS and CDR2 YFSETQ. This CDR3 is built from 16 residues. Trimming cost V 2 bases and J 0 bases, with 11 bases left between them. For the CDR3, the DNA is TGCGCCAGCAGCTTACCTGGGAGCGCGAACACCGGGGAGCTGTTTTTT. It translates to CASSLPGSANTGELFF. Based on the CDR3 plus reference TRBV5-1 and TRBJ2-2, the full variable domain is KAGVTQTPRYLIKTRGQQVTLSCSPISGHRSVSWYQQTPGQGLQFLFEYFSETQRNKGNFPGRFSGRQFSNSRSEMNVSTLELGDSALYLCASSLPGSANTGELFFGEGSRLTVL.

This clonotype was counted at least ten times. The chain couples TRBV5-1 to TRBJ1-3; D ambiguous. The ends were cut back, 0 bases at V and 0 bases at J, with 4 bases in the middle. Germline assignment: CDR1 SGHRS and CDR2 YFSETQ. The length of the CDR3 is 14 residues. The CDR3 bases are TGCGCCAGCAGCTTGGGGTCCTCTGGAAACACCATATATTTT. This encodes CASSLGSSGNTIYF.

The table lists this clonotype with many counts. This chain uses TRBV20-1 with TRBJ2-3; D unclear. This CDR3 is built from 15 residues. Trimming cost V 6 bases and J 2 bases, with 18 bases left between them. Germline CDR1 is DFQATT and CDR2 is SNEGSKA (reference sequence). This CDR3 reads CSAPPRTTPTDTQYF. CDR3 DNA: TGCAGTGCCCCGCCCCGGACCACCCCCACAGATACGCAGTATTTT.

The chain is built from TRBV27 and TRBJ1-6; D might be TRBD1 (5 bases). The CDR3 totals 14 residues. CDR1 and CDR2 from the germline V gene are MNHEY and SMNVEV (reference sequence). Deletions cut 3 bases from V and 5 bases from J, with 8 bases between. The CDR3 spells CASSFQGHNSPLHF. DNA for the CDR3: TGTGCCAGCAGTTTCCAGGGCCATAATTCACCCCTCCACTTT.